This T cell receptor (beta chain) was identified in a study of CD8 T cells in Susac syndrome. This CDR3 is 17 amino acids long. Per germline, CDR1 LGHNT and CDR2 FRNRAP. V was clipped by 0 bases and J by 2 bases; unmatched bases: 8. With random hexamers, about 0.45 to 1 ug RNA was reverse transcribed. MiXCR, run by TCRdb on the immunoSEQ multiplex PCR reads, gives a single entry per CDR3 protein. The sample records roughly 75,000 distinct CDR3 sequences, 93% being singletons. The chain carries TRBV12-5 and TRBJ2-3, with 7 bases lining up with TRBD1. This sequence was found in a human donor with Susac syndrome. What was sequenced was CD4+ T cells from PBMCs. CDR3 sequence reads: CASGLVLRDRDTDTQYF. The DNA of the CDR3 is TGTGCTAGTGGTTTGGTACTAAGGGACAGAGACACAGATACGCAGTATTTT. Using reference TRBV12-5 and TRBJ2-3 for the parts outside the CDR3, the full variable domain is DARVTQTPRHKVTEMGQEVTMRCQPILGHNTVFWYRQTMMQGLELLAYFRNRAPLDDSGMPKDRFSAEMPDATLATLKIQPSEPRDSAVYFCASGLVLRDRDTDTQYFGPGTRLTVL.